This T cell receptor beta chain is drawn from a study of blood T cell repertoires in COVID-19. The table came from immunoSEQ multiplex PCR; TCRdb's copy has only in-frame clones and leaves some out. Here the sample spans more than 75,000 clones, roughly 90% being singletons. Germline loops: CDR1 MDHEN, CDR2 SYDVKM. The V end was cut by 6 bases, the J end by 8 bases, with 10 bases between. This CDR3 has 11 amino acids. The sequenced material came from peripheral blood. The TCR originated in a man older than 75 with active or convalescent COVID-19. This rearrangement joins TRBV28 to TRBJ1-2; D is unresolved. The CDR3 nucleotides read TGTGCCAGCAGCCCCTATAGAGGCTACACCTTC. Translation: CASSPYRGYTF.